The clone carrying this TCR beta chain was counted at least ten times. Its antigen is unknown. The source material, RNA transcripts, was used to amplify TCR beta CDR3 regions. First-round RT-PCR of the TCR CDR3 relied on the HTBI primer set. TCRdb reprocessed the multiplex PCR reads with MiXCR, giving one entry per CDR3 protein. The table shows 250,000 to 300,000 distinct CDR3 sequences, with over 15% occurring only once. Disease duration was under 3 months in the ophthalmopathy patients, who also had a Clinical Activity Score of at least 3 and a NOSPECS grade of at least 4. PBMCs were sourced from more than 9 ml fresh peripheral blood. The sample is drawn from a study of T cells in Graves' hyperthyroidism and ophthalmopathy. CDR1 SGHRS and CDR2 YFSETQ come from the germline V gene. V dropped 1 base and J dropped 7; count of bases not matched to a gene: 7. This CDR3 region has 17 residues. Points from the study as a whole: For ophthalmopathy, model prediction preceded onset by a median about 6.4 months.

This sequence joins TRBV5-1 and TRBJ2-2; 13 positions match TRBD2. Sequencing input: blood. The source of this sequence is a woman aged 55 to 70 with Graves' ophthalmopathy. CDR3 loop: CASSLRTSGRSNGELFF. CDR3 coding DNA: TGCGCCAGCAGCTTGCGGACTAGCGGGAGATCTAACGGGGAGCTGTTTTTT.